This T cell receptor beta chain was retrieved from a study of blood T cell repertoires in COVID-19. Libraries were prepared by immunoSEQ multiplex PCR; TCRdb keeps only in-frame clonotypes and omits some of them. This sample has around 100,000 clones, with around nine tenths found just once. The CDR3 extends over 13 amino acids. Germline V lookup: CDR1 SGHRS, CDR2 YFSETQ. Trimming left V 4 bases short and J 2 bases short, with 9 bases between. The receptor's source is a man aged 50-60 years with active or convalescent COVID-19. Sequences were obtained from peripheral blood. The genes are TRBV5-1 and TRBJ1-2; D possibly corresponds to TRBD1 (5 bases). The DNA for the CDR3 is TGCGCCAGCAGCACGACAGAGAACTATGGCTACACCTTC. It codes for CASSTTENYGYTF.